This passage covers 20 T cell receptor beta chains from one sample sequenced in a study of T cell repertoires in aging, cancer and after chemotherapy. TCR beta rearrangements were amplified from peripheral blood genomic DNA. Multiplex touch-down PCR with TRB-A/B primers amplified rearranged V-D-J TRB sequences. TCRdb itself ran the multiplex PCR reads through MiXCR, one entry per CDR3 protein. The table records 800 or so distinct CDR3 sequences, roughly half of them present only once. The sample comprised blood. The receptors originated from a human donor with a blood cancer.

The table lists this clonotype with a few counts. The chain employs TRBV29-1 and TRBJ2-6, with D possibly matching TRBD1 (6 bases). Trimming shortened V by 5 bases and J by 2 bases, and 13 bases separated the two germline ends. CDR3 length equals 15 residues. Germline values: CDR1 SQVTM, CDR2 ANQGSEA. Here the CDR3 reads CSVKGQMTGANVLTF. The CDR3 DNA reads as TGCAGCGTTAAAGGACAGATGACTGGGGCCAACGTCCTGACTTTC.

V and J are TRBV20-1 and TRBJ2-2; TRBD1 matches 8 bases. The germline V gene has CDR1 DFQATT and CDR2 SNEGSKA (reference sequence). The CDR3 spans 15 residues. The J segment lost 3 bases and the V segment lost 0 bases, leaving 3 bases of the junction unmatched. CDR3 amino acids: CSARDPRGHTGELFF. Here the CDR3 DNA reads TGCAGTGCTAGAGATCCCAGGGGGCACACCGGGGAGCTGTTTTTT.

The chain couples TRBV12-3 or TRBV12-4 to TRBJ2-1; D is possibly TRBD2 (5 bases). This CDR3 contains 12 residues. V was pared by 3 bases and J by 9 bases, with 9 bases between. The CDR3 DNA is TGTGCCAGCAGTTTCGAGCGGTTTGAGCAGTTCTTC. It encodes CASSFERFEQFF.

The V and J genes are TRBV29-1 and TRBJ1-1; D is uncertain. In germline, CDR1 is SQVTM, CDR2 ANQGSEA. This CDR3 contains 13 residues. V lost 0 bases and J 1 base, leaving 6 bases between the germline ends. CDR3 region: CSVEDARNTEAFF. The CDR3 DNA reads TGCAGCGTTGAAGACGCCAGGAACACTGAAGCTTTCTTT.

The V gene is TRBV28, the J gene TRBJ2-1; 7 bases map to TRBD2. CDR1 is MDHEN, CDR2 SYDVKM, per germline. The V and J ends lost 6 bases and 0 bases, in that order; junction bases with no gene match: 8. The CDR3 is 16 amino acids. The CDR3 reads CASSFVAGHSYNEQFF. CDR3 bases: TGTGCCAGCAGCTTTGTAGCGGGCCACTCCTACAATGAGCAGTTCTTC.

This clonotype was seen a handful of times. This chain uses TRBV7-6 with TRBJ2-5; 7 bases map to TRBD1. The CDR3 consists of 13 residues. Looked up from germline, CDR1 is SGHVS and CDR2 is FNYEAQ. After removal of 5 bases from V and 2 bases from J, the junction contained 2 bases not matched to a gene. The CDR3 sequence: CASSRGRQETQYF. In DNA form, the CDR3 reads TGTGCCAGCAGCAGGGGGCGGCAAGAGACCCAGTACTTC.

The chain joins TRBV6-5 to TRBJ2-1, with D maybe TRBD1 (7 bases). Trimming cost V 2 bases and J 2 bases, with 10 bases left between them. The germline V gene has CDR1 MNHEY and CDR2 SVGAGI. The CDR3 runs 15 residues. CDR3 coding DNA: TGTGCCAGCAGTTACCAGGGGGGAACCTACAATGAGCAGTTCTTC. Translation: CASSYQGGTYNEQFF.

In its sample, this clonotype is large. The J gene is TRBJ2-1, the V gene TRBV18, with 11 bases lining up with TRBD2. This CDR3 region has 14 residues. V shed 0 bases and J 12 bases; nucleotides not matched to a gene: 4. In germline, CDR1 is KGHSH, CDR2 LQKENI. This CDR3 is CASSPPGLAGGQFF. CDR3 DNA: TGTGCCAGCTCACCACCGGGCCTAGCGGGGGGGCAGTTCTTC.

The sample holds one count of this clonotype. The V call is TRBV15, the J call TRBJ2-1, with 9 bases that match TRBD1. Germline loops: CDR1 LNHNV, CDR2 YYDKDF (reference sequence). J was trimmed by 10 bases and V by 0 bases; bases with no gene match: 4. The length of the CDR3 is 14 residues. The CDR3 DNA is TGTGCCACCAGCAGAGACGGACAGGGGTACGAGCAGTTCTTC. Its protein product is CATSRDGQGYEQFF.

By proportion, this clonotype is large. The chain has TRBV13 and TRBJ1-5; perhaps TRBD1 as D (5 bases). Germline CDR1 PRHDT, CDR2 FYEKMQ (reference sequence). The CDR3 extends over 14 amino acids. Trimming removed 3 bases at V and 3 bases at J, with 9 bases between. The CDR3 bases are TGTGCCAGCAGCTTGGCAGGGCTCAATCAGCCCCAGCATTTT. Its protein is CASSLAGLNQPQHF.

The count of this clonotype is one. The chain uses TRBV19 and TRBJ1-1, with D perhaps matching TRBD1 (5 bases). CDR1 is LNHDA, CDR2 SQIVND, per germline (reference sequence). The V gene lost 1 base and the J gene lost 4 bases, with 16 bases spanning the gap. The CDR3 totals 16 residues. CDR3: CASSIVRATLGTEAFF. As DNA, the CDR3 is TGTGCCAGTAGTATAGTCAGGGCCACGTTGGGCACTGAAGCTTTCTTT. Supplemented by reference TRBV19 and TRBJ1-1, the full variable domain reads DGGITQSPKYLFRKEGQNVTLSCEQNLNHDAMYWYRQDPGQGLRLIYYSQIVNDFQKGDIAEGYSVSREKKESFPLTVTSAQKNPTAFYLCASSIVRATLGTEAFFGQGTRLTVV.

This rearrangement joins TRBV5-6 to TRBJ2-3; TRBD1 matches 7 bases. V shed 3 bases and J 2 bases; nucleotides not matched to a gene: 6. CDR1 SGHDT and CDR2 YYEEEE come from the germline V gene. CDR3 length equals 15 residues. This CDR3 reads CASSSDGQATDTQYF. DNA of the CDR3: TGTGCCAGCAGCTCGGACGGACAGGCCACAGATACGCAGTATTTT.

By share, this clonotype counts as medium-sized (0.01 to 0.1%). The chain links TRBV5-1 to TRBJ2-7; D tentatively reads TRBD1 or TRBD2 (5 bases each). The CDR3 is 15 residues long. Trimming took 3 bases from V and 0 from J, leaving 13 bases between them. Per the germline V gene, CDR1 is SGHRS and CDR2 is YFSETQ. CDR3 region: CASSYGGESSYEQYF. As DNA, the CDR3 is TGCGCCAGCAGCTATGGGGGTGAGAGCTCCTACGAGCAGTACTTC.

The V call is TRBV30, the J call TRBJ2-1; 8 bases agree with TRBD2. The CDR3 is 12 residues long. Looked up from germline, CDR1 is GTSNPN and CDR2 is SVGIG (reference sequence). V gave up 4 bases and J gave up 8 bases; unmatched junction bases: 4. Written as DNA, the CDR3 is TGTGCCTGGATTACGGGAGGGCATGAGCAGTTCTTC. It translates to CAWITGGHEQFF.

This chain joins TRBV5-6 and TRBJ1-3; no reliable D call. The V gene's germline CDR1 is SGHDT and CDR2 YYEEEE. Trimming stripped 1 base from V and 0 bases from J, with 8 bases between. This CDR3 has 15 amino acids. The CDR3 nucleotides read TGTGCCAGCAGCTTGTCAGGTTCCTCTGGAAACACCATATATTTT. The encoded protein is CASSLSGSSGNTIYF.

J is TRBJ2-7 and V is TRBV6-5; TRBD2 matches at 8 bases. This CDR3 region has 14 residues. The J segment lost 4 bases and the V segment lost 2 bases, leaving 4 bases of the junction unmatched. The germline V gene encodes CDR1 MNHEY and CDR2 SVGAGI. CDR3 in DNA: TGTGCCAGCAGTTACGGGGGCGGGGGGTACGAGCAGTACTTC. This gives the protein CASSYGGGGYEQYF.

This clonotype is termed large. The chain couples TRBV19 to TRBJ2-4; D might be TRBD2 (6 bases). Per germline, CDR1 LNHDA and CDR2 SQIVND (reference sequence). The germline V and J ends were trimmed by 0 bases and 3 bases, with 12 bases remaining between them. This CDR3 region has 16 residues. In DNA, the CDR3 is TGTGCCAGTAGTATAGAGGACGGGAGAGTCAAAAACATTCAGTACTTC. It is translated as CASSIEDGRVKNIQYF.

This clonotype is a singleton in its sample. Without the conserved terminal phenylalanine or tryptophan, this CDR3 likely stems from a read error. Because the CDR3's place on the DNA is in doubt, the DNA is left out and the CDR3 is given as listed by TCRdb. The chain has TRBV11-1 and TRBJ2-7; no DNA check was done on the table's D call, TRBD1. From germline, CDR1 is SGHAT and CDR2 FQDESV (reference sequence). The CDR3 spans 11 residues, counting both ends. This CDR3 reads CASSDYTGTET.

The V and J genes are TRBV6-5 and TRBJ1-1, with D perhaps TRBD1 (6 bases). Deletions cut 2 bases from V and 5 bases from J, with 9 bases between. CDR3 size: 13 residues. The germline CDR1 and CDR2 sequences are MNHEY and SVGAGI. CDR3 residues: CASSYGGATEAFF. The CDR3 DNA is TGTGCCAGCAGTTACGGGGGGGCGACTGAAGCTTTCTTT.

By share of the sample, this clonotype is large. The rearrangement uses TRBV7-9 and TRBJ2-3, with TRBD1 as a possible D gene (5 bases). V gave up 6 bases and J gave up 4 bases, with 11 bases separating them. The CDR3 sequence is 13 residues long. Germline CDR1 reads SEHNR; CDR2 reads FQNEAQ (reference sequence). DNA of the CDR3: TGTGCCAGCAGGATGGAAGGGGCAGATACGCAGTATTTT. Amino acids: CASRMEGADTQYF. The full variable domain, completed using reference TRBV7-9 and TRBJ2-3, is DTGVSQNPRHKITKRGQNVTFRCDPISEHNRLYWYRQTLGQGPEFLTYFQNEAQLEKSRLLSDRFSAERPKGSFSTLEIQRTEQGDSAMYLCASRMEGADTQYFGPGTRLTVL.